These T cell receptor beta chains were read from a single sample in a study of blood T cell repertoires in COVID-19. Assay used: immunoSEQ multiplex PCR; TCRdb lists only in-frame clones, some missing. The table lists 80,000 to 95,000 clones, roughly 85% of them singletons. The sequenced sample consisted of peripheral blood. The receptors stem from a man aged 50-59 years with active or convalescent COVID-19. CDR3s include the opening cysteine and the closing phenylalanine or tryptophan. D genes are given only for firm matches. Part of the rows lack a size; the others show once, few, many or a class for expanded clones.

size: once; D: .; J: TRBJ1-5; V: TRBV19; DNA: TGTGCCAGTAGTATAGCTTCGGGGGAAAATCAGCCCCAGCATTTT; CDR3: CASSIASGENQPQHF
size: .; D: .; J: TRBJ1-2; V: TRBV7-9; DNA: TGTGCCAGCAGCTTAGCGGATGGGGCCATGGCAGGCTACACCTTC; CDR3: CASSLADGAMAGYTF
size: few; D: .; J: TRBJ1-1; V: TRBV3-1/TRBV3-2; DNA: TGTGCCAGCAGCCGGGCGGGTGGGAACACTGAAGCTTTCTTT; CDR3: CASSRAGGNTEAFF
size: once; D: .; J: TRBJ1-3; V: TRBV19; DNA: TGTGCCAGTAGTATTGCCGGCTCTGGAAACACCATATATTTT; CDR3: CASSIAGSGNTIYF
size: .; D: .; J: TRBJ2-2; V: TRBV6-5; DNA: TGTGCCAGCAGTTACCACAGCACCGGGGAGCTGTTTTTT; CDR3: CASSYHSTGELFF
size: .; D: .; J: TRBJ1-2; V: TRBV19; DNA: TGTGCCAGTAGTATCCCGGGAGGAAATGGCTACACCTTC; CDR3: CASSIPGGNGYTF
size: .; D: .; J: TRBJ1-4; V: TRBV15; DNA: TGTGCCACCAGCAGAGGGGTGGAGAATGAAAAACTGTTTTTT; CDR3: CATSRGVENEKLFF
size: .; D: .; J: TRBJ1-4; V: TRBV14; DNA: TGTGCCAGCAGCCAAGCTAGGATGACAGGAAAACTGTTTTTT; CDR3: CASSQARMTGKLFF
size: .; D: .; J: TRBJ2-3; V: TRBV19; DNA: TGTGCCAGTAACATAGGCCCCACTCTAGGCACAGATACGCAGTATTTT; CDR3: CASNIGPTLGTDTQYF
size: .; D: .; J: TRBJ2-4; V: TRBV6-1; DNA: TGTGCCAGCAGTGAAGCAGAAGCGGGTATAGCCAAAAACATTCAGTACTTC; CDR3: CASSEAEAGIAKNIQYF
size: .; D: .; J: TRBJ2-2; V: TRBV30; DNA: TGTGCCTGGAGTAGTTGGGGGGAAGGCGGGGAGCTGTTTTTT; CDR3: CAWSSWGEGGELFF
size: .; D: .; J: TRBJ2-1; V: TRBV28; DNA: TGTGCCAGCAGGCTAGCTCGGTCTGAGCAGTTCTTC; CDR3: CASRLARSEQFF
size: .; D: .; J: TRBJ1-4; V: TRBV6-5; DNA: TGTGCCAGCAAGACAGAGGCAACTAATGAAAAACTGTTTTTT; CDR3: CASKTEATNEKLFF
size: .; D: .; J: TRBJ1-1; V: TRBV20-1; DNA: TGCAGTGCTGCGGGGAACACTGAAGCTTTCTTT; CDR3: CSAAGNTEAFF
size: once; D: TRBD2; J: TRBJ2-5; V: TRBV5-1; DNA: TGCGCCAGCAGCGCCATAGCGGGGGACCAAGAGACCCAGTACTTC; CDR3: CASSAIAGDQETQYF
size: .; D: TRBD2; J: TRBJ2-5; V: TRBV4-2; DNA: TGTGCCAGCAGCAACCGGCTAGCGGGAGGGTCACAAGAGACCCAGTACTTC; CDR3: CASSNRLAGGSQETQYF
size: .; D: .; J: TRBJ2-6; V: TRBV30; DNA: TGTGCCTGGAGCACAGGGCACTCTGGGGCCAACGTCCTGACTTTC; CDR3: CAWSTGHSGANVLTF